This T cell receptor beta chain stems from a study of patients and donors after allogeneic stem cell transplantation. The CDR3 has 14 amino acids. Trimming took 6 bases from V and 6 from J; bases not matched to a gene: 9. Per germline, CDR1 DFQATT and CDR2 SNEGSKA (reference sequence). TCRdb ran MiXCR on the RT-PCR reads and lists one entry per CDR3 protein. The sample records about 160,000 distinct CDR3 sequences, 24% being singletons. The source of this sequence is a human donor who was either an allogeneic HSCT recipient or a stem cell or donor lymphocyte infusion donor (not recorded which). It is not recorded whose cells these are; they may come from a transplant donor. The genes are TRBV20-1 and TRBJ1-5; 9 nucleotides align to TRBD1. The specimen sequenced was blood, either unsorted or a sorted T cell fraction (not recorded which). The CDR3 loop reads CSAKPDRGGQPQHF. Written as DNA, the CDR3 is TGCAGTGCCAAACCGGACAGGGGAGGTCAGCCCCAGCATTTT.